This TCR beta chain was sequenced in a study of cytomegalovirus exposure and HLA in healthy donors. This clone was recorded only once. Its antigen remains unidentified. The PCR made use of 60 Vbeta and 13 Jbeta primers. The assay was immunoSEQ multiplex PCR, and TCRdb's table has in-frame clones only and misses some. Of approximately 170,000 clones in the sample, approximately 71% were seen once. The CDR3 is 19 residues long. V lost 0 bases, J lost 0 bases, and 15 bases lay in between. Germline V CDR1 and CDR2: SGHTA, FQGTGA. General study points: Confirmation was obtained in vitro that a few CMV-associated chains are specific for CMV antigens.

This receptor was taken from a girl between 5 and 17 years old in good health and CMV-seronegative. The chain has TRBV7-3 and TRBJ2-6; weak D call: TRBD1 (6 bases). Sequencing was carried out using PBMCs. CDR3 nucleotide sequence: TGTGCCAGCAGCTTAACCCCTACAGGGACCCCCTCTGGGGCCAACGTCCTGACTTTC. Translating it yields CASSLTPTGTPSGANVLTF.